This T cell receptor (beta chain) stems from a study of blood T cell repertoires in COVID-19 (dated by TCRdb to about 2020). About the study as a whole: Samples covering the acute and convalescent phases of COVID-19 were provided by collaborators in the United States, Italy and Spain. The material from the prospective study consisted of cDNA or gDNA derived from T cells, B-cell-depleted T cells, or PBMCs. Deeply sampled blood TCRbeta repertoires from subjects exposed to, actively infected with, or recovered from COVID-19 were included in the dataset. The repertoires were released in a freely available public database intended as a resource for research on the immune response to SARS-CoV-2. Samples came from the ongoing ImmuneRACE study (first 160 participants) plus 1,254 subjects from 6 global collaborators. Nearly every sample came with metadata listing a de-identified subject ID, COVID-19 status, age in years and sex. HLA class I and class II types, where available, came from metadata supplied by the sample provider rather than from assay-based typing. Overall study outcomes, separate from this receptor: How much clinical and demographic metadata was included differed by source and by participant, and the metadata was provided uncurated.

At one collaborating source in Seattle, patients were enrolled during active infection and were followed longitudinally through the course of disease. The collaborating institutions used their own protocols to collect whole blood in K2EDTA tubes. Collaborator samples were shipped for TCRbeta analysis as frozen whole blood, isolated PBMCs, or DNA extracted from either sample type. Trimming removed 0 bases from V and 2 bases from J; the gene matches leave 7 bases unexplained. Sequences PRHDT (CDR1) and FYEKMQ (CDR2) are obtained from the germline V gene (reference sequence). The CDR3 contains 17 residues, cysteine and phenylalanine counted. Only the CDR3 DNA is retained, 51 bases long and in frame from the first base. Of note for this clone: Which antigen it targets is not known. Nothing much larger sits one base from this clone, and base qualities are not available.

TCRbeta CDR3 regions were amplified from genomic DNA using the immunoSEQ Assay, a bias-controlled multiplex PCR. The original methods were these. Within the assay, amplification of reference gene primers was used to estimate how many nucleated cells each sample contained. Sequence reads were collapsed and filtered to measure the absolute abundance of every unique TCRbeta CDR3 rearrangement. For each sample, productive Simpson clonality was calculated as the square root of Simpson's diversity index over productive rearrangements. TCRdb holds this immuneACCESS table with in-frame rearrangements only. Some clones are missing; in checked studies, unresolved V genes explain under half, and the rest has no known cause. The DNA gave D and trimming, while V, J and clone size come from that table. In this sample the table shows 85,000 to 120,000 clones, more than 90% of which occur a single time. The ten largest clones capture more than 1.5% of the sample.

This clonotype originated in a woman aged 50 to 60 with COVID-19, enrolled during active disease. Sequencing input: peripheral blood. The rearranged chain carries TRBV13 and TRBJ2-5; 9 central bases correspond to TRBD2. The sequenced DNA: TGTGCCAGCAGCTTAGGCCTGTCTAGCGGGGCGCAAGAGACCCAGTACTTC. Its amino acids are CASSLGLSSGAQETQYF.